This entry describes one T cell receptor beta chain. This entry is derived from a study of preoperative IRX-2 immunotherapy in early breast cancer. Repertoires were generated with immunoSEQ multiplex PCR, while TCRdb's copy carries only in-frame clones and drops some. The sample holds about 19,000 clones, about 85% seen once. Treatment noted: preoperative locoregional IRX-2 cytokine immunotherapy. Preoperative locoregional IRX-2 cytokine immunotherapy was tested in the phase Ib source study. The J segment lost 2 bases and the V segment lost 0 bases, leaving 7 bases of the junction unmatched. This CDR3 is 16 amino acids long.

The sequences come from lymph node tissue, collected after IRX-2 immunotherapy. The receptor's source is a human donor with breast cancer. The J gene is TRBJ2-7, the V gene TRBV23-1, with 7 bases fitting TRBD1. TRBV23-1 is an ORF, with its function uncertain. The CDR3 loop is CASSQSRTGQAYEQYF. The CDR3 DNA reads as TGCGCCAGCAGTCAATCTAGGACAGGCCAGGCCTACGAGCAGTACTTC.